These 14 T cell receptor beta chains came from one sample sequenced in a study of cytomegalovirus exposure and HLA in healthy donors. The data were produced by immunoSEQ multiplex PCR, yet TCRdb's version contains in-frame clones alone and is incomplete. The sample holds about 140,000 clones; 86% are singletons and the top ten take roughly 3%. The source material was PBMCs. These receptors originate from a man between 18 and 29 years old in good health and CMV-seronegative.

This chain links TRBV20-1 with TRBJ1-1; D is unresolved. Trimming took off 1 base at V and 7 bases at J, with 4 bases between the two ends. The CDR3 has 10 amino acids. From germline, CDR1 is DFQATT and CDR2 SNEGSKA (reference sequence). In DNA, the CDR3 is TGCAGTGCTAGAGGCGGTGAAGCTTTCTTT. This sequence encodes CSARGGEAFF.

This chain joins TRBV13 and TRBJ2-7; D is perhaps TRBD1 (6 bases). V lost 1 base and J 1 base, leaving 17 bases between the germline ends. Per germline, CDR1 PRHDT and CDR2 FYEKMQ (reference sequence). The CDR3 totals 17 residues. Here the CDR3 reads CASSLVVGTGSSYEQYF. The CDR3 bases are TGTGCCAGCAGCTTAGTAGTGGGCACAGGGTCATCCTACGAGCAGTACTTC.

This clone was seen more than once but under ten times. The gene calls are TRBV5-4 and TRBJ2-3, with 7 bases fitting TRBD1. The CDR3 covers 13 residues. The germline V gene has CDR1 SGHNT and CDR2 YYREEE (reference sequence). With V trimmed by 7 bases and J by 2 bases, 4 bases remained unmatched. CDR3 sequence reads: CASLDRATDTQYF. In DNA form, the CDR3 reads TGTGCCAGCCTAGACAGGGCCACAGATACGCAGTATTTT.

The rearrangement joins TRBV29-1 to TRBJ1-2; 9 bases line up with TRBD1. The trim removed 4 bases at V and 4 bases at J, leaving 4 bases unmatched. The germline V gene encodes CDR1 SQVTM and CDR2 ANQGSEA. CDR3 size: 13 residues. In DNA, the CDR3 is TGCAGCGTTGGACTGGACAGGGGCTATGGCTACACCTTC. Protein product: CSVGLDRGYGYTF.

V usage is TRBV13 and J usage is TRBJ2-3, with 12 bases that match TRBD2. Losses at the gene ends were 4 bases for V and 5 bases for J; bases not matched to a gene: 7. CDR1 and CDR2 (germline): PRHDT, FYEKMQ (reference sequence). This CDR3 is 16 amino acids long. CDR3 coding DNA: TGTGCCAGCAGCTACCGACTAGCGGGAGCTAGAGATACGCAGTATTTT. This translates into CASSYRLAGARDTQYF.

V is TRBV4-1 and J is TRBJ2-1, with D unclear. Germline assignment: CDR1 MGHRA and CDR2 YSYEKL. Trimming removed 0 bases from V and 8 bases from J, with 11 bases in between. The CDR3 consists of 14 residues. The DNA for the CDR3 is TGCGCCAGCAGCCAAGAAAACGTCCAGGATGAGCAGTTCTTC. Protein: CASSQENVQDEQFF.

The chain joins TRBV11-2 to TRBJ2-7, with a possible D match to TRBD2 (7 bases). The length of the CDR3 is 14 residues. CDR1 and CDR2 (germline): SGHAT, FQNNGV. V gave up 5 bases and J gave up 6 bases, with 17 bases separating them. The CDR3 DNA reads TGTGCCAGCAGCCCCCTCGGGGGGCGCGTCGAGCAGTACTTC. Its translation is CASSPLGGRVEQYF.

J is TRBJ1-6 and V is TRBV27; D uncertain. The CDR3 loop spans 12 amino acids. V was trimmed by 8 bases and J by 4 bases, leaving 6 bases between them. Germline V CDR1 and CDR2: MNHEY, SMNVEV (reference sequence). CDR3 protein: CASRDYNSPLHF. CDR3 DNA sequence: TGTGCCAGCCGGGATTATAATTCACCCCTCCACTTT.

The chain carries TRBV11-1 and TRBJ1-6; no clear D. V lost 3 bases and J lost 6, with 9 bases in between. The CDR3 contains 14 residues. Per the germline V gene, CDR1 is SGHAT and CDR2 is FQDESV (reference sequence). This CDR3 reads CASSFHGGNSPLHF. CDR3 sequence (DNA): TGTGCCAGCAGCTTTCACGGCGGTAATTCACCCCTCCACTTT. The full variable domain, in which reference TRBV11-1 and TRBJ1-6 provide the parts outside the CDR3, is EAEVAQSPRYKITEKSQAVAFWCDPISGHATLYWYRQILGQGPELLVQFQDESVVDDSQLPKDRFSAERLKGVDSTLKIQPAELGDSAMYLCASSFHGGNSPLHFGNGTRLTVT.

The gene calls are TRBV6-1 and TRBJ2-1; TRBD1 matches 10 bases. The CDR3 extends over 15 amino acids. J was trimmed by 8 bases and V by 6 bases; bases with no gene match: 10. Germline-derived CDR1 and CDR2 are MNHNS and SASEGT. CDR3 in DNA: TGTGCCAGCAGACTGAGGGGACAGGGGAGCGATGAGCAGTTCTTC. Its protein is CASRLRGQGSDEQFF.

The CDR3 reads CASSRDRVGGELFF. The CDR3 nucleotides read TGTGCCAGCAGCCGGGACAGGGTTGGCGGGGAGCTGTTTTTT. The chain has TRBV7-8 and TRBJ2-2; 9 bases map to TRBD1. The trim removed 5 bases at V and 7 bases at J, leaving 5 bases unmatched. The CDR3 length is 14 residues. The germline V gene has CDR1 SGHVS and CDR2 FQNEAQ.

Points on this clone: The junction and the germline gene differ at one end; a read error may be behind it. V is TRBV6-6 and J is TRBJ1-1, with D uncertain. The CDR3 extends over 13 amino acids. Germline V gene sequence: CDR1 MNHNY, CDR2 SVGAGI (reference sequence). The CDR3 bases are TGTGCCAGCAGTTACGACATTAACATTGAAGCTTTCTTT. It codes for CASSYDINIEAFF.

This chain uses TRBV12-5 with TRBJ1-5, with D tentatively TRBD1 (6 bases). Trimming removed 6 bases at V and 6 bases at J, with 12 bases between. Germline assignment: CDR1 LGHNT and CDR2 FRNRAP. The CDR3 sequence is 13 residues long. CDR3 coding DNA: TGTGCTAGTGGGCCTGGGGACACTCAGCCCCAGCATTTT. Translated, it gives CASGPGDTQPQHF.

The chain joins TRBV5-4 to TRBJ2-1, with 8 bases that match TRBD1. Germline V gives CDR1 SGHNT, CDR2 YYREEE (reference sequence). The CDR3 covers 14 residues. Trimming cost V 1 base and J 10 bases; bases outside gene matches: 7. The chain's CDR3 is CASSLYGTGSEQFF. CDR3 coding DNA: TGTGCCAGCAGCTTGTACGGGACAGGCAGCGAGCAGTTCTTC.